A selection of T cell receptor beta chains follows, all from one sample in a study of shared clonotypes between healthy human individuals. The data were produced by immunoSEQ multiplex PCR, yet TCRdb's version contains in-frame clones alone and is incomplete. This table holds 950,000 to 1,300,000 clones, more than 65% found once. Sequenced: memory CD4+ T cells sorted from blood. The receptors shown here come from a man between 18 and 35 years old in good health. Each CDR3 is given with its conserved first and last residue. D genes are given only for firm matches. The size of a clone is reported for some rows only, either as once, few or many, or as a class for expanded clones.

CDR3nt: TGCAGCGCTCAGAACAATGAGCAGTTCTTC
CDR3aa: CSAQNNEQFF
d_gene: -
j_gene: TRBJ2-1
v_gene: TRBV29-1
abundance: -

CDR3nt: TGTGCCAGCTTCGAAGGGGGCCGCGATCAGCCCCAGCATTTT
CDR3aa: CASFEGGRDQPQHF
d_gene: TRBD1
j_gene: TRBJ1-5
v_gene: TRBV6-1
abundance: -

CDR3nt: TGTGCCAGCAGTTTAACGGCCCCGCCGAGGACCCAGTACTTC
CDR3aa: CASSLTAPPRTQYF
d_gene: -
j_gene: TRBJ2-5
v_gene: TRBV27
abundance: once

CDR3nt: TGTGCCAGCAGCCCAGACAGGGGAAGCTACAATGAGCAGTTCTTC
CDR3aa: CASSPDRGSYNEQFF
d_gene: TRBD1
j_gene: TRBJ2-1
v_gene: TRBV7-9
abundance: -

CDR3nt: TGCGCCAGCAGCGTCACTAGCGGCTCCTACGAGCAGTACTTC
CDR3aa: CASSVTSGSYEQYF
d_gene: TRBD2
j_gene: TRBJ2-7
v_gene: TRBV5-1
abundance: -

CDR3nt: TGTGCCAGCAGTGAATACAGTAATTCACCCCTCCACTTT
CDR3aa: CASSEYSNSPLHF
d_gene: -
j_gene: TRBJ1-6
v_gene: TRBV6-1
abundance: -

CDR3nt: TGTGCCAGCAGCGTCGGCCACAATGAGCAGTTCTTC
CDR3aa: CASSVGHNEQFF
d_gene: -
j_gene: TRBJ2-1
v_gene: TRBV9
abundance: -

CDR3nt: TGTGCCAGCAGCGTCTCAAGGGGGAATGAAAAACTGTTTTTT
CDR3aa: CASSVSRGNEKLFF
d_gene: -
j_gene: TRBJ1-4
v_gene: TRBV9
abundance: -

CDR3nt: TGTGCCAGCAGCCCTAGCGGGAGATTAGGCGGGGAGCTGTTTTTT
CDR3aa: CASSPSGRLGGELFF
d_gene: TRBD2
j_gene: TRBJ2-2
v_gene: TRBV11-3
abundance: -

CDR3nt: TGTGCCACCCCTAAAGGGGGGAGCACAGATACGCAGTATTTT
CDR3aa: CATPKGGSTDTQYF
d_gene: -
j_gene: TRBJ2-3
v_gene: TRBV2
abundance: -

CDR3nt: TGTGCCAGCAGATCGACCCTTAGCTCGGGGGCCAACGTCCTGACTTTC
CDR3aa: CASRSTLSSGANVLTF
d_gene: -
j_gene: TRBJ2-6
v_gene: TRBV28
abundance: -

CDR3nt: TGCGCCAGCAGTATAGCGACCACAGATACGCAGTATTTT
CDR3aa: CASSIATTDTQYF
d_gene: -
j_gene: TRBJ2-3
v_gene: TRBV4-1
abundance: -

CDR3nt: TGTGCCAGCAGCCCAATCCAGGGTTGGGAGACCCAGTACTTC
CDR3aa: CASSPIQGWETQYF
d_gene: -
j_gene: TRBJ2-5
v_gene: TRBV11-2
abundance: -

CDR3nt: TGTGCCAGCAGGGGACAGGTCAGGGAGCAGTACTTC
CDR3aa: CASRGQVREQYF
d_gene: TRBD1
j_gene: TRBJ2-7
v_gene: TRBV2
abundance: -

CDR3nt: TGTGCCAGCCTCGGGACAGGGGTTAGAGGAAACACCATATATTTT
CDR3aa: CASLGTGVRGNTIYF
d_gene: TRBD1
j_gene: TRBJ1-3
v_gene: TRBV28
abundance: -

CDR3nt: TGTGCCAGCAGTTTCCAGGGGGCATCCACAGATACGCAGTATTTT
CDR3aa: CASSFQGASTDTQYF
d_gene: TRBD1
j_gene: TRBJ2-3
v_gene: TRBV28
abundance: -

CDR3nt: TGTGCCAGCAGTGGGGACAGGGCCCTTACCGGGGAGCTGTTTTTT
CDR3aa: CASSGDRALTGELFF
d_gene: TRBD1
j_gene: TRBJ2-2
v_gene: TRBV2
abundance: -

CDR3nt: TGTGCCAGCGGGACTCCAGTTGCTAACTATGGCTACACCTTC
CDR3aa: CASGTPVANYGYTF
d_gene: -
j_gene: TRBJ1-2
v_gene: TRBV7-2
abundance: -